These T cell receptor beta chains were read from a single sample in a study of T cells after yellow fever vaccination. A single record per CDR3 protein comes from TCRdb applying MiXCR to the 5' RACE reads. Of roughly 310,000 distinct CDR3 sequences listed, around 3.9% are singletons. Sequenced material: PBMCs, taken on the day of the yellow fever booster vaccination. The source of these receptors is a man aged 18 to 35 who received the YFV17D yellow fever vaccine. The CDR3 runs from the conserved cysteine through the conserved F or W. The D gene is left open where the match is weak. Only part of the rows carry a size: once, few, many, or a class if the clone is expanded.

j_call v_call clone_size d_call cdr3_nt cdr3_aa
TRBJ1-2 TRBV5-1 many NA TGCGCCAGCAGCTTGGAGGGCAGTCCGTGGACTAACTATGGCTACACCTTC CASSLEGSPWTNYGYTF
TRBJ1-5 TRBV20-1 few NA TGCAGTGCTGGAACAGGGTTGGGCCAGCCCCAGCATTTT CSAGTGLGQPQHF
TRBJ1-6 TRBV20-1 few NA TGCAGTGCTAGGGAGAAACAGGGATTTTCACCCCTCCACTTT CSAREKQGFSPLHF
TRBJ1-4 TRBV20-1 many TRBD1 TGCAGTGCTCCACCCTCGGTACAGGGGGCCTCAAAACTGTTTTTT CSAPPSVQGASKLFF
TRBJ1-2 TRBV6-5 many TRBD1 TGTGCCAGCAGTTACTCGGACAGGTTTGGGGATGGCTACACCTTC CASSYSDRFGDGYTF
TRBJ2-1 TRBV7-9 many TRBD1 TGTGCCAGCAGCCCATCCGAGGACAGGGGGCGCTTCAATGAGCAGTTCTTC CASSPSEDRGRFNEQFF
TRBJ1-6 TRBV5-1 NA NA TGCGCCAGCAGCTTGGGGAGGGGTCGGAATTCACCCCTCCACTTT CASSLGRGRNSPLHF
TRBJ2-2 TRBV2 many TRBD1 TGTGCCAGCCGACGGAGAACCGGGACAGGCAACACCGGGGAGCTGTTTTTT CASRRRTGTGNTGELFF
TRBJ2-1 TRBV5-1 NA NA TGCGCCAGCAGCTTGGCAGGGACCAACAATGAGCAGTTCTTC CASSLAGTNNEQFF
TRBJ1-2 TRBV18 NA NA TGTGCCAGCTCACAGATAGATACCGGGCCAGCTGGCTATGGCTACACCTTC CASSQIDTGPAGYGYTF
TRBJ1-1 TRBV5-5 NA TRBD1 TGTGCCAGCAGCTTTTCCTCCAGGGACAGCCCGAAGCATGAAGCTTTCTTT CASSFSSRDSPKHEAFF
TRBJ2-1 TRBV2 NA NA TGTGCCACCGCCCCGACTAAAAATGAGCAGTTCTTC CATAPTKNEQFF
TRBJ2-4 TRBV20-1 many NA TGCAGTGCTAGAGACCCAGCGGGAGCCAAAAACATTCAGTACTTC CSARDPAGAKNIQYF
TRBJ1-5 TRBV20-1 few TRBD1 TGCAGTGCTAGCCGTGGGACAGCCTATAGCAATCAGCCCCAGCATTTT CSASRGTAYSNQPQHF
TRBJ1-2 TRBV4-1 many NA TGCGCCAGCAGCCAGCCAACCAGGAGATCTAACTATGGCTACACCTTC CASSQPTRRSNYGYTF
TRBJ2-1 TRBV3-1 many NA TGTGCCAGCAGCCAAGGGCCCCAAATTAGGGCGCAGTTCTTC CASSQGPQIRAQFF
TRBJ2-3 TRBV9 many NA TGTGCCAGCAGCTCCTTGGGGGGGCCGGCGGATACGCAGTATTTT CASSSLGGPADTQYF
TRBJ2-3 TRBV12-5 few NA TGTGCTAGTGGTCCCGGATACTTGGGGAATACGCAGTATTTT CASGPGYLGNTQYF
TRBJ1-2 TRBV11-2 few NA TGTGCCAGCAGCTTGCCCACAGGGTTCAAAAGGGGCTACACCTTC CASSLPTGFKRGYTF
TRBJ2-7 TRBV6-6 NA NA TGTGCCAGCAGTTACCCTCCCGCCGAGCAGTACTTC CASSYPPAEQYF
TRBJ1-2 TRBV5-1 many TRBD1 TGCGCCAGCAGCCCCGGATTCGGCAGGGGGACGCGAGGCTACACCTTC CASSPGFGRGTRGYTF
TRBJ2-5 TRBV5-1 many NA TGCGCCAGCAGCCTGTGGGGGGGCCCATTTAAGTACCAAGAGACCCAGTACTTC CASSLWGGPFKYQETQYF
TRBJ2-3 TRBV5-1 many TRBD2 TGCGCCAGCAGCTTGGGTCCTAGCGGGACAGATACGCAGTATTTT CASSLGPSGTDTQYF
TRBJ1-5 TRBV4-1 NA NA TGCGCCAGCAGCCAAGATGAGACAGCATATCAGCCCCAGCATTTT CASSQDETAYQPQHF
TRBJ2-7 TRBV7-2 many NA TGTGCCAGCAGCTCGATATCCTCCGAGCAGTACTTC CASSSISSEQYF
TRBJ1-2 TRBV6-5 NA NA TGTGCCAGCAGTTCCGCCGGTGGGGGAGGCTACACCTTC CASSSAGGGGYTF
TRBJ2-1 TRBV3-1 many NA TGTGCCAGCTCGGGAAGCGGGGAGCAGTTCTTC CASSGSGEQFF
TRBJ1-2 TRBV6-2/TRBV6-3 few NA TGTGCCAGCTTTTCGATTGGTAACTATGGCTACACCTTC CASFSIGNYGYTF
TRBJ2-7 TRBV15 few TRBD1 TGTGCCACCAGCCTAGACAGGGACTACGAGCAGTACTTC CATSLDRDYEQYF
TRBJ2-3 TRBV7-2 few TRBD2 TGTGCCAGCAGCTCCGACTTAGCGGGGGGGCCCACAGATACGCAGTATTTT CASSSDLAGGPTDTQYF
TRBJ1-2 TRBV11-2 many TRBD1 TGTGCCAGCAGCTTAGAGAGAGGGGGCCGAGGCTATGGCTACACCTTC CASSLERGGRGYGYTF
TRBJ2-1 TRBV10-3 many NA TGTGCCATCAGTGACGGGCAGGGGAGGAATGAGCAGTTCTTC CAISDGQGRNEQFF
TRBJ2-5 TRBV6-5 NA TRBD2 TGTGCCAGCAGTTACGCCGGGGGCCGGGGGGGGTACCAAGAGACCCAGTACTTC CASSYAGGRGGYQETQYF
TRBJ1-1 TRBV6-1 NA NA TGTGCCAGCAGTGAAAGAGGGGGGAACACTGAAGCTTTCTTT CASSERGGNTEAFF
TRBJ2-7 TRBV7-6 many TRBD1 TGTGCCAGCAGCTCGGGGACAGCCTCCTACGAGCAGTACTTC CASSSGTASYEQYF
TRBJ2-7 TRBV11-1 few TRBD2 TGTGCCAGCAGCGCCCACGGGGGGGCATCCTACGAGCAGTACTTC CASSAHGGASYEQYF
TRBJ2-3 TRBV4-1 few TRBD1 TGCGCCAGCAGCCATCCTCGCGGGACAGGGGGCGCGGGTTCGACAGATACGCAGTATTTT CASSHPRGTGGAGSTDTQYF
TRBJ1-6 TRBV5-1 NA NA TGCGCCAGCAGCTTCTGGCAGCCCTATTCACCCCTCCACTTT CASSFWQPYSPLHF
TRBJ2-5 TRBV9 many TRBD1 TGTGCCAGCAGCGTAGCGGGACAGGGGTTGGAGACCCAGTACTTC CASSVAGQGLETQYF
TRBJ2-5 TRBV7-2 few TRBD2 TGTGCCAGCAGCTTAGGAGCTAGCGGCGGGTGGGAGACCCAGTACTTC CASSLGASGGWETQYF
TRBJ2-5 TRBV20-1 many TRBD1 TGCAGTGCTATGAAAAGGGGGCTCGAGACCCAGTACTTC CSAMKRGLETQYF
TRBJ2-1 TRBV5-1 NA NA TGCGCCAGCACGGTGGGCAATGAGCAGTTCTTC CASTVGNEQFF
TRBJ2-3 TRBV4-3 many NA TGCGCCAGCAGCCAAGATCCCGGCCGCACAGATACGCAGTATTTT CASSQDPGRTDTQYF
TRBJ1-6 TRBV12-3/TRBV12-4 few NA TGTGCCAGCAGATATCGTGGGTCCTATAATTCACCCCTCCACTTT CASRYRGSYNSPLHF
TRBJ1-6 TRBV25-1 many NA TGTGCCAGCAGTGAGGGGAATTCACCCCTCCACTTT CASSEGNSPLHF